The 18 T cell receptor beta chains presented below share a single source sample, sequenced in a study of blood T cell repertoires in COVID-19. Sequenced by immunoSEQ multiplex PCR; TCRdb stores in-frame clones only, minus some. This sample has hundreds of thousands of clones, with roughly 81% found just once. Sequencing used peripheral blood. The receptors originated from a woman aged 80 or older with COVID-19, enrolled during active disease.

The V call is TRBV30, the J call TRBJ1-1; D possibly corresponds to TRBD1 (5 bases). The CDR3 is made up of 15 amino acids. Germline V gene data show CDR1 as GTSNPN and CDR2 as SVGIG (reference sequence). Between the trimmed V and J ends, which lost 3 bases and 1 base, there was a span of 15 bases. This CDR3 reads CAWSPGTGWNTEAFF. The CDR3 coding sequence is TGTGCCTGGAGCCCAGGAACAGGATGGAACACTGAAGCTTTCTTT.

The chain uses TRBV28 and TRBJ2-7; D not certain. The V end lost 6 bases, the J end lost 0 bases, and 15 bases lay between the germline ends. CDR1 and CDR2 from the germline V gene are MDHEN and SYDVKM. The CDR3 has 15 residues. CDR3 DNA sequence: TGTGCCAGCAGATACTCCAGGCCAACCTCCTACGAGCAGTACTTC. Protein: CASRYSRPTSYEQYF.

The rearrangement joins TRBV28 to TRBJ2-7; 9 positions match TRBD2. The junction had 17 bases not matched to a gene; V was cut back by 2 bases and J by 6 bases. CDR3 size: 18 residues. Per the germline V gene, CDR1 is MDHEN and CDR2 is SYDVKM. In DNA form, the CDR3 reads TGTGCCAGCAGTTTAGGAAGGGGGCTTGGCGGGAGGGAGCGCGAGCAGTACTTC. This sequence encodes CASSLGRGLGGREREQYF.

The chain has TRBV9 and TRBJ1-6; 7 bases line up with TRBD1. V shed 3 bases, J shed 4 bases, and the junction held 7 bases outside the gene matches. The CDR3 length is 16 residues. The germline V gene encodes CDR1 SGDLS and CDR2 YYNGEE. The CDR3 is CASSAYTGEYNSPLHF. CDR3 DNA sequence: TGTGCCAGCAGCGCATATACAGGGGAATATAATTCACCCCTCCACTTT.

The genes are TRBV29-1 and TRBJ2-2, with 9 nucleotides matching TRBD2. CDR1 SQVTM and CDR2 ANQGSEA come from the germline V gene. The J segment lost 5 bases and the V segment lost 7 bases, leaving 11 bases of the junction unmatched. This CDR3 is 15 amino acids long. The DNA for the CDR3 is TGCAGCGCTGGGGGGAGCGGGAGGTCTACCGGGGAGCTGTTTTTT. It encodes CSAGGSGRSTGELFF.

On this clone: A read error may produce the germline difference seen at one junction end. The chain recombines TRBV7-7 with TRBJ2-2, with TRBD1 as a possible D gene (5 bases). CDR3 length: 16 residues. CDR1 is SSHAT, CDR2 FNYEAQ, per germline (reference sequence). DNA for the CDR3: TGTGCTAGCAGCTTGACGGCAGGGTTGAACACCGGGGAGCTGTTTTTT. Translated, it gives CASSLTAGLNTGELFF.

This chain links TRBV5-1 with TRBJ2-5, with 8 bases lining up with TRBD1. In germline, CDR1 is SGHRS, CDR2 YFSETQ. The CDR3 length is 15 residues. The J segment lost 5 bases and the V segment lost 3 bases, leaving 9 bases of the junction unmatched. In DNA form, the CDR3 reads TGCGCCAGCAGCTCGCAAGGACAGGGCTGGGAGACCCAGTACTTC. As protein: CASSSQGQGWETQYF.

CDR3 protein: CASSIGRLGSYEQYF. CDR3 DNA: TGTGCCAGTAGTATTGGTCGGCTAGGCTCCTACGAGCAGTACTTC. The chain carries TRBV19 and TRBJ2-7; D gene unclear. The CDR3 is 15 residues long. Looked up from germline, CDR1 is LNHDA and CDR2 is SQIVND (reference sequence). The V and J ends lost 3 bases and 0 bases respectively, with 12 bases between them.

The CDR3 nucleotides are TGTGCCACCAGCAACTCAGGGGGCAACTCACCCCTCCACTTT. Residues: CATSNSGGNSPLHF. The gene calls are TRBV15 and TRBJ1-6, with 8 positions matching TRBD1. J was trimmed by 10 bases and V by 4 bases; bases with no gene match: 6. In germline, CDR1 is LNHNV, CDR2 YYDKDF (reference sequence). This CDR3 has 14 amino acids.

This clone has only one observation. The chain combines TRBV28 with TRBJ1-1, with 7 bases matching TRBD1. The CDR3 loop spans 16 amino acids. J gave up 1 base and V 6 bases, and 11 bases lay outside the gene matches. CDR1 and CDR2 from the germline V gene are MDHEN and SYDVKM. This CDR3 is CASRSPSWTGNTEAFF. CDR3 coding DNA: TGTGCCAGCAGAAGCCCCTCTTGGACAGGGAACACTGAAGCTTTCTTT.

This chain uses TRBV7-9 with TRBJ1-2; maybe TRBD1 (6 bases). Germline assignment: CDR1 SEHNR and CDR2 FQNEAQ (reference sequence). This CDR3 contains 15 residues. Trimming removed 5 bases at V and 6 bases at J, with 19 bases between. CDR3 sequence: CASSVGSREGDGYTF. CDR3 DNA: TGTGCCAGCAGCGTCGGGTCCCGCGAGGGGGATGGCTACACCTTC.

The chain uses TRBV5-4 and TRBJ2-1; 8 bases align to TRBD2. The germline V gene has CDR1 SGHNT and CDR2 YYREEE (reference sequence). This CDR3 spans 15 amino acids. After removal of 4 bases from V and 4 bases from J, the junction contained 7 bases not matched to a gene. CDR3 loop: CASSRTSGEYNEQFF. CDR3 bases: TGTGCCAGCAGCCGAACTAGCGGAGAGTACAATGAGCAGTTCTTC.

The chain couples TRBV6-5 to TRBJ2-3; 8 bases match TRBD2. The CDR3 is 14 residues long. Germline CDR1 is MNHEY and CDR2 is SVGAGI. V dropped 4 bases and J dropped 9; count of bases not matched to a gene: 9. The CDR3 DNA follows: TGTGCCAGCAGTTCCCTCAGCGGGAGAGGGACGCAGTATTTT. This sequence encodes CASSSLSGRGTQYF.

The chain recombines TRBV6-5 with TRBJ1-2; D remains ambiguous. In germline, CDR1 is MNHEY, CDR2 SVGAGI. The V end was cut by 0 bases, the J end by 4 bases, with 9 bases between. This CDR3 comprises 14 residues. CDR3 in DNA: TGTGCCAGCAGTTACTCTCCAGTTACCTATGGCTACACCTTC. Residues: CASSYSPVTYGYTF.

The chain has TRBV7-9 and TRBJ2-3; 7 bases agree with TRBD1. CDR3 length: 15 residues. Trimming took 5 bases from V and 2 from J; bases not matched to a gene: 7. Germline V gene lookup returns CDR1 SEHNR and CDR2 FQNEAQ (reference sequence). This CDR3 is CASSTGTDYTDTQYF. The DNA for the CDR3 is TGTGCCAGCAGCACCGGGACAGATTACACAGATACGCAGTATTTT.

This clone was recorded a few times. V usage is TRBV5-6 and J usage is TRBJ1-2; no firm D call. The CDR3 consists of 12 residues. V shed 5 bases and J shed 4 bases, with 9 bases lying between them. Germline loops: CDR1 SGHDT, CDR2 YYEEEE. This CDR3 is CASSRRLYGYTF. The CDR3 nucleotides read TGTGCCAGCAGTCGTAGACTCTATGGCTACACCTTC.

CDR3 DNA sequence: TGTGCCATCAAGGCTTACGGGACTAGTGCGCAGTACTTC. This translates into CAIKAYGTSAQYF. The chain combines TRBV10-3 with TRBJ2-7, with TRBD2 identical over 8 bases. This CDR3 contains 13 residues. Germline CDR1 is ENHRY and CDR2 is SYGVKD. V was pared by 7 bases and J by 9 bases, with 11 bases of the junction left unmatched.

Only one count was recorded for this clone. J is TRBJ1-1 and V is TRBV7-9, with D maybe TRBD1 (5 bases). CDR1 is SEHNR, CDR2 FQNEAQ, per germline (reference sequence). The V and J ends lost 5 bases and 1 base respectively, with 8 bases between them. This CDR3 is 13 amino acids long. CDR3 amino acids: CASSPTENTEAFF. The CDR3 DNA is TGTGCCAGCAGCCCGACAGAGAACACTGAAGCTTTCTTT. Looking up the rest from reference TRBV7-9 and TRBJ1-1 gives the full variable domain: DTGVSQNPRHKITKRGQNVTFRCDPISEHNRLYWYRQTLGQGPEFLTYFQNEAQLEKSRLLSDRFSAERPKGSFSTLEIQRTEQGDSAMYLCASSPTENTEAFFGQGTRLTVV.